This is a list of T cell receptor beta chains from one sample in a study of T-cell reconstitution after alpha-beta-depleted transplantation in children. TCRdb called the PCR reads again in MiXCR, with one record for every CDR3 protein. The repertoire holds about 500,000 distinct CDR3 sequences, with 30% to 35% as singletons. This sample comprised PBMCs from the stem cell graft donor, obtained from the stem cell graft. These receptors originate from a human donor who donated a stem cell graft to a child with aplastic anemia. CDR3s include the opening cysteine and the closing phenylalanine or tryptophan. Fields, in order: D gene, J gene, V gene, clone size, CDR3 DNA, CDR3 protein. The D gene is left open where the match is weak. Clone size, where shown, is once, few, many, or a class for clones that have expanded.

>.|TRBJ2-4|TRBV12-3/TRBV12-4|.
TGTGCCAGCAGCCTTAAAGGCGGGACGCCGCAGTACTTC
CASSLKGGTPQYF
>TRBD1|TRBJ2-7|TRBV12-3/TRBV12-4|few
TGTGCCAGCAGTTTAGGACAGGGGGTCGAGCAGTACTTC
CASSLGQGVEQYF
>TRBD2|TRBJ2-2|TRBV12-3/TRBV12-4|.
TGTGCCAGCAGTCCCGCGGGAGGCCCCCCCGGGGAGCTGTTTTTT
CASSPAGGPPGELFF
>.|TRBJ2-1|TRBV12-3/TRBV12-4|few
TGTGCCAGCAGTCCCCGAATCACACCAGTCTCCTACAATGAGCAGTTCTTC
CASSPRITPVSYNEQFF
>TRBD2|TRBJ2-2|TRBV12-3/TRBV12-4|.
TGTGCCAGCAGCCTCACGCGGGAGTCGGTCGGGGAGCTGTTTTTT
CASSLTRESVGELFF
>.|TRBJ1-2|TRBV10-3|.
TGTGCCATCAGTAGGACGGGGAATTATGGCTACACCTTC
CAISRTGNYGYTF
>.|TRBJ2-7|TRBV20-1|.
TGCAGTGCTAGAGATTTAAGGGGCAGGATGGACGAGCAGTACTTC
CSARDLRGRMDEQYF
>TRBD2|TRBJ2-5|TRBV7-2|.
TGTGCCAGCAGCTTAGCCGGCGGGGAGGTTCGGGGGGCCCAGTACTTC
CASSLAGGEVRGAQYF
>.|TRBJ2-5|TRBV7-3|.
TGTGCCAGCAGCCCATATGGCCGACAAGAGACCCAGTACTTC
CASSPYGRQETQYF
>.|TRBJ1-1|TRBV5-1|.
TGCGCCAGCATGGAGTGGCAGGGAGAGATTAACACTGAAGCTTTCTTT
CASMEWQGEINTEAFF
>.|TRBJ1-2|TRBV20-1|.
TGCAGTGCTTTTCTCTCGGTTAGGCAGGACTATGGCTACACCTTC
CSAFLSVRQDYGYTF
>.|TRBJ1-3|TRBV5-5|few
TGTGCCAGCAGCTTGGACGGCAGCTCTGGAAACACCATATATTTT
CASSLDGSSGNTIYF
>TRBD1|TRBJ2-7|TRBV7-2|.
TGTGCCAGCAGCTTAGTAAGCACAGGGGGATCCTACGAGCAGTACTTC
CASSLVSTGGSYEQYF
>.|TRBJ2-2|TRBV27|.
TGTGCCAGCAGTTCTCTTAGCTTTGGAGGGAACACCGGGGAGCTGTTTTTT
CASSSLSFGGNTGELFF
>.|TRBJ1-1|TRBV28|.
TGTGCCAGCAGTTTTAGGGGGGCTGAGGGTGAAGCTTTCTTT
CASSFRGAEGEAFF
>.|TRBJ2-1|TRBV6-4|.
TGTGCCAGCAGTGACTCTAGCGGTCATTCCTACAATGAGCAGTTCTTC
CASSDSSGHSYNEQFF
>.|TRBJ2-1|TRBV24-1|.
TGTGCCACCAGTGATCCCGGAAGGGGGAACTACAATGAGCAGTTCTTC
CATSDPGRGNYNEQFF
>.|TRBJ2-7|TRBV4-2|few
TGTGCCAGCAGCCAAGATCTGGGGGGTTCGGTCGAGCAGTACTTC
CASSQDLGGSVEQYF
>TRBD2|TRBJ2-1|TRBV13|few
TGTGCCAGCAGCTCGAGAACTCTAGCGGGAAATATGGGTGAGCAGTTCTTC
CASSSRTLAGNMGEQFF
>TRBD1|TRBJ1-5|TRBV12-3/TRBV12-4|few
TGTGCCAGCACCTCTGATCGGGGACAGGTTAATCAGCCCCAGCATTTT
CASTSDRGQVNQPQHF
>.|TRBJ2-6|TRBV12-3/TRBV12-4|.
TGTGCCAGTGCATGGGTAGCAGGGGCCAACGTCCTGACTTTC
CASAWVAGANVLTF
>.|TRBJ1-1|TRBV29-1|.
TGCAGCGTTGACCCGGGTAGGACTGAAGCTTTCTTT
CSVDPGRTEAFF
>TRBD2|TRBJ2-5|TRBV29-1|few
TGCAGCGTTGAGACTAGCGGGAGTCTGGGGGAGACCCAGTACTTC
CSVETSGSLGETQYF
>.|TRBJ2-7|TRBV7-2|.
TGTGCCAGCAGCTTAAGAGGGAGGTTAGATGAGCAGTACTTC
CASSLRGRLDEQYF
>TRBD2|TRBJ2-1|TRBV9|.
TGTGCCAGCAGCGTAGCTTACGGGAGGTCGATCTATGAGCAGTTCTTC
CASSVAYGRSIYEQFF
>.|TRBJ1-2|TRBV7-9|few
TGTGCCAGCAGCGCACAACAGGTTAACTATGGCTACACCTTC
CASSAQQVNYGYTF
>TRBD2|TRBJ2-1|TRBV12-3/TRBV12-4|medium-sized
TGTGCCAGCGGACCGCGGGAGAGTGAGCAGTTCTTC
CASGPRESEQFF
>.|TRBJ1-2|TRBV20-1|few
TGCAGTGCTAGACCTCCGGAGGGCCCTAACTATGGCTACACCTTC
CSARPPEGPNYGYTF
>.|TRBJ2-2|TRBV19|.
TGTGCCAGTAGTATATTTGCCGGGGAGCTGTTTTTT
CASSIFAGELFF
>.|TRBJ1-2|TRBV20-1|.
TGCAGTGCTAGAGACGCCTCTAACTATGGCTACACCTTC
CSARDASNYGYTF
>.|TRBJ2-5|TRBV5-5|few
TGTGCCAGCAGCTTGGCTCTCGAAGAGACCCAGTACTTC
CASSLALEETQYF